Below, 32 T cell receptor beta chains from the same sample are listed, as sequenced in a study of post-analysis software for immune sequencing data. TCR beta cDNA libraries included unique molecular identifiers. From the PCR reads, TCRdb called clonotypes with MiXCR, one entry per CDR3 protein. Of approximately 660,000 distinct CDR3 sequences listed, approximately 59% are singletons. Their recognized antigens are unknown. Study results and caveats: In patients, 4 to 6 TRBV segments were more frequent than in controls, with TRBV5-6, TRBV5-1 and TRBV20-1 among them.

Specimen: blood. The receptors come from a girl aged 2-10 years with multiple sclerosis.

The chain links TRBV6-4 to TRBJ2-3, with 10 bases aligning to TRBD2. This CDR3 has 15 residues. Germline V gene sequence: CDR1 MRHNA, CDR2 SNTAGT. V lost 3 bases, J lost 10 bases, and 10 bases stayed unmatched. The CDR3 nucleotides are TGTGCCAGCAGTGAAGAACTAGCGGGAACCGATGCGCAGTATTTT. This encodes CASSEELAGTDAQYF.

The chain has TRBV28 and TRBJ1-1; 8 positions agree with TRBD1. Germline CDR1 reads MDHEN; CDR2 reads SYDVKM. This CDR3 has 14 residues. The ends lost 4 bases at V and 1 base at J; junction bases unmatched: 2. CDR3 nucleotide sequence: TGTGCCAGCAGTTGGGACAGGAGGAACACTGAAGCTTTCTTT. As protein: CASSWDRRNTEAFF.

V and J are TRBV5-1 and TRBJ2-1; a weak D match, TRBD2 (6 bases). The germline CDR1 and CDR2 sequences are SGHRS and YFSETQ. Between the trimmed V and J ends, which lost 0 bases and 3 bases, there was a span of 22 bases. The CDR3 covers 19 residues. In DNA, the CDR3 is TGCGCCAGCAGCTTGGGAGCCTTCTTTGGGGAGGCGCGCTACAATGAGCAGTTCTTC. It encodes CASSLGAFFGEARYNEQFF.

This sequence joins TRBV7-9 and TRBJ2-1; 14 bases agree with TRBD2. V lost 1 base to trimming and J lost 5 bases; unmatched junction nucleotides: 4. Germline lookup yields CDR1 SEHNR and CDR2 FQNEAQ (reference sequence). CDR3 size: 17 residues. The CDR3 region is CASSLGGLAGDHNEQFF. CDR3 coding DNA: TGTGCCAGCAGCTTAGGGGGACTAGCGGGAGACCACAATGAGCAGTTCTTC.

The chain recombines TRBV6-6 with TRBJ2-7, with 11 bases aligning to TRBD2. Per the germline V gene, CDR1 is MNHNY and CDR2 is SVGAGI (reference sequence). The CDR3 sequence is 17 residues long. J gave up 1 base and V 2 bases, and 7 bases lay outside the gene matches. The CDR3 here is CASSYGGTSGPSYEQYF. As DNA, the CDR3 is TGTGCCAGCAGTTACGGGGGGACTAGCGGACCATCCTACGAGCAGTACTTC.

This sequence joins TRBV20-1 and TRBJ1-4; no clear D. Between the trimmed V and J ends, which lost 1 base and 4 bases, there was a span of 7 bases. Germline CDR1 is DFQATT and CDR2 is SNEGSKA (reference sequence). CDR3 length: 13 residues. The CDR3, as DNA: TGCAGTGCTAGAGGGTCCCATAATGAAAAACTGTTTTTT. It yields the protein CSARGSHNEKLFF.

The chain combines TRBV12-3 or TRBV12-4 with TRBJ2-5, with D perhaps TRBD2 (6 bases). There are 12 residues in the CDR3. V lost 1 base, J lost 9 bases, and 9 bases lay in between. The CDR3 bases are TGTGCCAGCAGTTTAGTAGGGGAGGCCCAGTACTTC. The encoded protein is CASSLVGEAQYF.

This CDR3 reads CSAIKDRMNTEAFF. CDR3 bases: TGCAGTGCTATTAAGGACCGTATGAACACTGAAGCTTTCTTT. The chain uses TRBV20-1 and TRBJ1-1; no reliable D call. The CDR3 is made up of 14 amino acids. V was trimmed by 4 bases and J by 0 bases, leaving 12 bases between them. Germline V gene sequence: CDR1 DFQATT, CDR2 SNEGSKA (reference sequence).

This chain joins TRBV7-2 and TRBJ2-3; D possibly uses TRBD1 or TRBD2 (5 bases each). The germline gives CDR1 SGHTA, CDR2 FQGNSA. Trimming removed 6 bases at V and 0 bases at J, with 16 bases between. The CDR3 is 16 residues long. This CDR3 reads CASSFRRDGSTDTQYF. The CDR3 region has the DNA TGTGCCAGCAGTTTTCGCCGGGACGGTAGCACAGATACGCAGTATTTT. Based on the CDR3 plus reference TRBV7-2 and TRBJ2-3, the full variable domain is GAGVSQSPSNKVTEKGKDVELRCDPISGHTALYWYRQSLGQGLEFLIYFQGNSAPDKSGLPSDRFSAERTGGSVSTLTIQRTQQEDSAVYLCASSFRRDGSTDTQYFGPGTRLTVL.

The chain employs TRBV6-1 and TRBJ2-7; 14 bases are a match to TRBD2. The DNA end is more similar to TRBJ2-5, so the J call may be wrong. Germline V gene lookup returns CDR1 MNHNS and CDR2 SASEGT. The CDR3 loop spans 17 amino acids. The CDR3 nucleotides are TGTGCCAGCACTCCAGGGACTAGCGGGAGCCTTGGGGAGACCCAGTACTTC. Translated, it gives CASTPGTSGSLGETQYF.

This clonotype was found once. The J gene is TRBJ1-1, the V gene TRBV4-2, with D uncertain. V lost 0 bases and J 0 bases, leaving 26 bases between the germline ends. This CDR3 contains 21 residues. CDR1 and CDR2 from the germline V gene are LGHNA and YNFKEQ. The CDR3 loop is CASSQDSGGRLGSSLNTEAFF. CDR3 in DNA: TGTGCCAGCAGCCAAGATTCGGGCGGGAGGCTAGGCTCCTCTCTGAACACTGAAGCTTTCTTT.

Regarding this clonotype: The junction and the germline gene differ at one end; a read error may be behind it. The chain uses TRBV12-3 or TRBV12-4 and TRBJ2-7; D remains ambiguous. The CDR3 sequence is 12 residues long. The CDR3 loop is CASILGPYEQYF. In nucleotides, the CDR3 is TGTGCCAGCATTTTAGGGCCCTACGAGCAGTACTTC.

This rearrangement joins TRBV6-2 or TRBV6-3 to TRBJ1-2, with a weak D call TRBD1 (6 bases). Per the germline V gene, CDR1 is MNHEY and CDR2 is SVGEGT. Trimming took 7 bases from V and 6 from J, leaving 12 bases between them. The CDR3 is 12 residues long. CDR3 sequence reads: CASTYREDGYTF. As DNA, the CDR3 is TGTGCCAGCACCTACAGGGAGGATGGCTACACCTTC.

The rearrangement joins TRBV7-8 to TRBJ2-5; TRBD1 might be the D (5 bases). The CDR3 length is 14 residues. V gave up 5 bases and J gave up 2 bases, with 12 bases separating them. Germline assignment: CDR1 SGHVS and CDR2 FQNEAQ. Here the CDR3 DNA reads TGTGCCAGCAGCGGCAGGACACCTCAAGAGACCCAGTACTTC. Translated: CASSGRTPQETQYF.

This rearrangement joins TRBV10-3 to TRBJ2-1; D could derive from TRBD1 or TRBD2 (5 bases each). CDR3 size: 15 residues. Germline V gene data show CDR1 as ENHRY and CDR2 as SYGVKD. The V gene lost 4 bases and the J gene lost 0 bases, with 10 bases spanning the gap. The CDR3 bases are TGTGCCATCAGTGGGGGGTCAAGCTCCTACAATGAGCAGTTCTTC. As protein: CAISGGSSSYNEQFF.

The V call is TRBV28, the J call TRBJ2-4, with D perhaps TRBD1 or TRBD2 (5 bases each). The CDR3 extends over 17 amino acids. The germline gives CDR1 MDHEN, CDR2 SYDVKM. The ends were cut back, 4 bases at V and 1 base at J, with 17 bases in the middle. CDR3 coding DNA: TGTGCCAGCAGTTCCCCCTGGACAAGGAGGGCCAAAAACATTCAGTACTTC. It translates to CASSSPWTRRAKNIQYF.

This chain uses TRBV12-3 or TRBV12-4 with TRBJ1-6; D not resolved. The CDR3 covers 13 residues. Trimming removed 3 bases from V and 9 bases from J, with 9 bases in between. The chain's CDR3 is CASSFGVSSPLHF. The CDR3 DNA follows: TGTGCCAGCAGTTTTGGTGTTTCTTCACCCCTCCACTTT.

The chain recombines TRBV30 with TRBJ2-5; no clear D gene. The CDR3 extends over 14 amino acids. Germline V CDR1 and CDR2: GTSNPN, SVGIG (reference sequence). V lost 2 bases, J lost 2 bases, and 12 bases lay in between. CDR3 in DNA: TGTGCCTGGAGTTTCGGCAGGCGACAAGAGACCCAGTACTTC. It codes for CAWSFGRRQETQYF.

This clonotype occurred a few times. V gene TRBV7-6 combines with J gene TRBJ2-7, with 10 bases matching TRBD1. V gave up 3 bases and J gave up 6 bases; unmatched junction bases: 8. This CDR3 contains 15 residues. Germline-derived CDR1 and CDR2 are SGHVS and FNYEAQ. The CDR3 nucleotides are TGTGCCAGCAGCTTGGCGGCGGGACAGGGGACCGAGCAGTACTTC. Translation gives CASSLAAGQGTEQYF.

The V gene is TRBV12-3 or TRBV12-4, the J gene TRBJ2-1; D is perhaps TRBD1 (6 bases). V dropped 8 bases and J dropped 10 bases, with 15 bases sitting between them. CDR3 size: 12 residues. CDR3 region: CASGRTDGEQFF. Written as DNA, the CDR3 is TGTGCCAGCGGTCGGACAGATGGGGAGCAGTTCTTC.

The V and J genes are TRBV20-1 and TRBJ2-4; D gene uncertain. Germline V lookup: CDR1 DFQATT, CDR2 SNEGSKA (reference sequence). This CDR3 has 18 amino acids. Trimming stripped 2 bases from V and 7 bases from J, with 27 bases between. The CDR3 loop reads CSARRPIARLGKRNIQYF. CDR3 in DNA: TGCAGTGCTAGAAGGCCTATAGCCCGGTTGGGCAAACGGAACATTCAGTACTTC.

DNA for the CDR3: TGTGCCAGCAGCCAAGGACAGGGGGGAAATTCACCCCTCCACTTT. Its protein is CASSQGQGGNSPLHF. V usage is TRBV3-1 and J usage is TRBJ1-6, with 9 positions matching TRBD1. The CDR3 has 15 residues. Unmatched junction bases numbered 2, after V lost 1 base and J lost 7 bases. Germline V gene sequence: CDR1 LGHDT, CDR2 YNNKEL (reference sequence).

The genes are TRBV28 and TRBJ1-3, with D perhaps TRBD1 (6 bases). V lost 1 base and J 4 bases, leaving 17 bases between the germline ends. This CDR3 spans 17 amino acids. Germline V gene lookup returns CDR1 MDHEN and CDR2 SYDVKM. The CDR3 spells CASSLSQGLREGNTIYF. As DNA, the CDR3 is TGTGCCAGCAGTTTATCCCAGGGGCTCAGGGAAGGAAACACCATATATTTT.

This rearrangement joins TRBV5-1 to TRBJ2-7, with D maybe TRBD1 (6 bases). V was cut by 4 bases and J by 0 bases, with 11 bases left in between. Germline V lookup: CDR1 SGHRS, CDR2 YFSETQ. The CDR3 spans 14 residues. The CDR3 is CASSRTASSYEQYF. In nucleotides, the CDR3 is TGCGCCAGCAGCCGGACAGCTAGCTCCTACGAGCAGTACTTC.

The rearrangement uses TRBV6-2 or TRBV6-3 and TRBJ2-1; no reliable D call. Germline V gene sequence: CDR1 MNHEY, CDR2 SVGEGT. This CDR3 has 15 amino acids. V dropped 2 bases and J dropped 5 bases, with 13 bases sitting between them. The CDR3 nucleotides read TGTGCCAGCAGTTACATGGGTGCAGGTAACAATGAGCAGTTCTTC. Protein: CASSYMGAGNNEQFF.

This clonotype has only a few counts. The rearrangement uses TRBV12-3 or TRBV12-4 and TRBJ1-4; tentative D call: TRBD1 (6 bases). Trimming removed 4 bases from V and 6 bases from J, with 15 bases in between. The CDR3 consists of 15 residues. The CDR3 loop is CASSSEDRSYEKLFF. The CDR3 DNA follows: TGTGCCAGCAGTTCAGAGGACAGATCCTATGAAAAACTGTTTTTT.

This clonotype has just a few counts. The J gene is TRBJ2-1, the V gene TRBV29-1; D ambiguous. The ends were cut back, 4 bases at V and 0 bases at J, with 10 bases in the middle. The CDR3 has 14 residues. CDR1 and CDR2 from the germline V gene are SQVTM and ANQGSEA. The CDR3 here is CSVVSESSYNEQFF. CDR3 coding DNA: TGCAGCGTTGTATCCGAAAGCTCCTACAATGAGCAGTTCTTC.

This chain connects TRBV7-9 to TRBJ2-3; D is unclear. V was clipped by 5 bases and J by 1 base, with 13 bases between them. Germline CDR1 reads SEHNR; CDR2 reads FQNEAQ (reference sequence). The CDR3 extends over 15 amino acids. CDR3 sequence: CASSPPATRTDTQYF. The CDR3 nucleotides are TGTGCCAGCAGCCCACCGGCGACTCGCACAGATACGCAGTATTTT.

The chain carries TRBV29-1 and TRBJ1-2, with D possibly being TRBD1 (6 bases). The CDR3 has 13 residues. The V and J ends lost 6 bases and 5 bases respectively, with 16 bases between them. Germline V lookup: CDR1 SQVTM, CDR2 ANQGSEA. The CDR3 region has the DNA TGCAGCGTCCGGACAGCGGAACTTTATGGCTACACCTTC. Its translation is CSVRTAELYGYTF. The full variable domain, with the rest looked up from reference TRBV29-1 and TRBJ1-2, is SAVISQKPSRDICQRGTSLTIQCQVDSQVTMMFWYRQQPGQSLTLIATANQGSEATYESGFVIDKFPISRPNLTFSTLTVSNMSPEDSSIYLCSVRTAELYGYTFGSGTRLTVV.

This clonotype has more than one count but fewer than ten. The chain recombines TRBV6-5 with TRBJ1-6; D is unclear. Per the germline V gene, CDR1 is MNHEY and CDR2 is SVGAGI. V was clipped by 2 bases and J by 7 bases, with 15 bases between them. CDR3 length: 16 amino acids. CDR3 in amino acids: CASSYPPSGSNSPLHF. The CDR3 DNA sequence: TGTGCCAGCAGTTACCCGCCCTCGGGGTCAAATTCACCCCTCCACTTT.

As concerns this clonotype: The junction and the germline gene differ at one end; a read error may be behind it. The chain employs TRBV20-1 and TRBJ2-1; 7 positions agree with TRBD2. The CDR3 covers 17 residues. Germline loops: CDR1 DFQATT, CDR2 SNEGSKA (reference sequence). This CDR3 is CSAPHILAGSSYDEQFF. CDR3 coding DNA: TGCAGTGCTCCACATATCTTAGCGGGTTCCTCCTACGATGAGCAGTTCTTC.

V is TRBV6-4 and J is TRBJ1-2; possibly TRBD1 for D (6 bases). Germline assignment: CDR1 MRHNA and CDR2 SNTAGT. The germline V and J ends were trimmed by 3 bases and 4 bases, with 15 bases remaining between them. There are 15 residues in the CDR3. CDR3 nucleotide sequence: TGTGCCAGCAGTGAGGTTTCAGGGGCGACCTATGGCTACACCTTC. Its translation: CASSEVSGATYGYTF.